This T cell receptor (beta chain) derives from a study of blood T cell repertoires in COVID-19 (dated by TCRdb to the early 2020s). Notes on the research overall: The collaborator samples originated in the United States, Italy and Spain and spanned the acute and convalescent phases of COVID-19. The material from the prospective study consisted of cDNA or gDNA derived from T cells, B-cell-depleted T cells, or PBMCs. Subjects who had been exposed to COVID-19, were actively infected with it, or had recovered from it provided the deeply sampled blood TCRbeta repertoires that made up the dataset. A freely available public database, intended as a resource for researchers studying the immune response to SARS-CoV-2, is where the repertoires were released. Samples were obtained from the ongoing ImmuneRACE study (first 160 participants) and from over 1,000 subjects provided by 6 global collaborators. Sample metadata almost always included a de-identified subject ID, COVID-19 status, age in years and sex. Where available, HLA class I and class II types were obtained from metadata supplied by the sample provider rather than from assay-based typing.

In the prospective study, participants were about 18 to 95 years old, resided in about two dozen geographic areas of the United States, and were enrolled through a virtual design. In the prospective study, cohorts were assigned on the basis of participant-reported clinical history obtained from a screening survey and a study questionnaire. Recovered participants in ImmuneRACE Cohort 3 were defined as having two consecutive negative NP/OP PCR tests, clearance from a healthcare professional, or resolution of symptoms. In the prospective study, whole blood, serum and a nasopharyngeal or oropharyngeal swab were collected from each participant by mobile phlebotomists. Additional blood draws and questionnaires over an approximately 2-month period could optionally be provided by prospective study participants. Blood samples from the prospective study were shipped frozen or at room temperature prior to DNA extraction.

Broader findings and caveats from the paper: The quantity of clinical and demographic metadata differed by source and by participant and was supplied without curation.

Trimming leaves V shorter by 3 bases and J shorter by 8 bases, with the junction holding 1 base beyond the gene matches. Looking up the germline V gene yields CDR1 SGHTS and CDR2 YDEGEE. Spanning cysteine to phenylalanine, the CDR3 consists of 13 amino acids. Left in the record is the CDR3 DNA by itself, 39 bases read in frame from the first base. TCRbeta CDR3 regions were amplified from genomic DNA using the immunoSEQ Assay, a bias-controlled multiplex PCR. The authors' pipeline ran thus. The number of nucleated cells in each sample was estimated from the amplification of reference gene primers within the assay. To quantify the absolute abundance of each unique TCRbeta CDR3 rearrangement, sequence reads were collapsed and filtered. For each sample, productive Simpson clonality was calculated by taking the square root of Simpson's diversity index across productive rearrangements. Held by TCRdb, this immuneACCESS table contains in-frame sequences only and omits some clones. Under half of the omission traces to an unresolved V gene where checked; the cause of the rest is unknown. V and J calls and clone size follow that table, whereas D and trimming were derived from the DNA. This sample holds about 320,000 clones; about 91% were observed only once. The ten most abundant clones make up just under 9% of the sample.

In its sample, this clone was seen once. Its antigen remains undetermined. No qualities accompany the bases; no much larger clone lies one base away. This clonotype was sampled from a woman between 18 and 29 years old who had recovered from COVID-19. The chain joins TRBV5-8 to TRBJ2-1; 11 bases in between match TRBD1. The sample was PBMCs or T cells enriched from blood (not recorded which). The nucleotides read TGTGCCAGCAGCTGGACAGGGGGCTATGAGCAGTTCTTC. Its amino acids are CASSWTGGYEQFF.